The 17 T cell receptor beta chains below all came from one sample that was sequenced in a study of cytomegalovirus exposure and HLA in healthy donors. Primers for the PCR totalled 60 Vbeta and 13 Jbeta. Method: immunoSEQ multiplex PCR; TCRdb's copy keeps in-frame clones and lacks some. The sample has hundreds of thousands of clones; 75% to 80% are singletons. Material for sequencing was PBMCs. The receptors here all came from a man between 18 and 29 years old in good health and CMV-seronegative.

The V call is TRBV7-6, the J call TRBJ2-2; D is unclear. V was pared by 2 bases and J by 0 bases, with 13 bases between. Germline CDR1 reads SGHVS; CDR2 reads FNYEAQ. The CDR3 runs to 17 residues. CDR3 sequence reads: CASSLNRAHANTGELFF. The CDR3 DNA is TGTGCCAGCAGCTTAAATCGTGCACACGCGAACACCGGGGAGCTGTTTTTT.

Remarks on this clone: A much larger clonotype is one base distant, so this may be a read error. The genes are TRBV7-3 and TRBJ2-5, with TRBD1 matching over 8 bases. Germline values: CDR1 SGHTA, CDR2 FQGTGA. With V trimmed by 5 bases and J by 3 bases, 2 bases remained unmatched. The CDR3 covers 13 residues. This CDR3 reads CASSTTGEETQYF. The CDR3, as DNA: TGTGCCAGCAGCACGACAGGGGAAGAGACCCAGTACTTC.

The chain couples TRBV19 to TRBJ2-3; 8 bases are shared with TRBD2. The germline gives CDR1 LNHDA, CDR2 SQIVND (reference sequence). The V segment lost 5 bases and the J segment 1 base; nucleotides outside the gene matches: 8. The CDR3 has 16 residues. CDR3 in DNA: TGTGCCAGTAGTGGCACGGGAGGGCCGCGCACAGATACGCAGTATTTT. Its translation: CASSGTGGPRTDTQYF.

The genes are TRBV19 and TRBJ1-2, with TRBD1 matching over 8 bases. V gave up 7 bases and J gave up 3 bases; unmatched junction bases: 7. The CDR3 spans 14 residues. Germline-derived CDR1 and CDR2 are LNHDA and SQIVND (reference sequence). As DNA, the CDR3 is TGTGCCAGTAATAACAGGGGGTATGACTATGGCTACACCTTC. Amino acids: CASNNRGYDYGYTF.

The chain is built from TRBV28 and TRBJ2-7; TRBD2 matches 8 bases. Germline-derived CDR1 and CDR2 are MDHEN and SYDVKM. The ends lost 2 bases at V and 4 bases at J; junction bases unmatched: 4. CDR3 length equals 14 residues. CDR3 amino acids: CASSLEAGAYEQYF. The CDR3 DNA is TGTGCCAGCAGTTTAGAAGCGGGAGCGTACGAGCAGTACTTC.

The rearrangement uses TRBV4-2 and TRBJ2-2; the match to TRBD1 covers 11 bases. With V trimmed by 5 bases and J by 7 bases, 6 bases remained unmatched. Germline CDR1 LGHNA, CDR2 YNFKEQ. This CDR3 region has 15 residues. The CDR3 region is CASSEGQGDDGELFF. The CDR3 DNA follows: TGTGCCAGCAGCGAGGGACAGGGGGACGACGGGGAGCTGTTTTTT.

Notes on this clone: The conserved phenylalanine or tryptophan is not found at the CDR3 terminus, so this likely reflects a read error. This chain connects TRBV9 to TRBJ1-2; the match to TRBD1 covers 7 bases. V shed 3 bases and J 8 bases; nucleotides not matched to a gene: 19. This CDR3 region has 17 residues. CDR1 is SGDLS, CDR2 YYNGEE, per germline. For the CDR3, the DNA is TGTGCCAGCAGCGCCCGTGGCTGGGCAGGGGGTAATAAGGGCTACACCCTC. This codes for CASSARGWAGGNKGYTL.

This sequence joins TRBV27 and TRBJ1-6; no clear D. Trimming removed 4 bases from V and 7 bases from J, with 14 bases in between. The CDR3 totals 15 residues. From germline, CDR1 is MNHEY and CDR2 SMNVEV (reference sequence). The DNA of the CDR3 is TGTGCCAGCAGTTACGTAGCGGGGAGCAATTCACCCCTCCACTTT. The encoded protein is CASSYVAGSNSPLHF.

The chain combines TRBV6-6 with TRBJ2-1, with 9 positions matching TRBD2. CDR3 length equals 16 residues. Germline loops: CDR1 MNHNY, CDR2 SVGAGI (reference sequence). The trim removed 6 bases at V and 5 bases at J, leaving 11 bases unmatched. CDR3 in amino acids: CASSPLRTSVNNEQFF. The CDR3 DNA sequence: TGTGCCAGCAGCCCACTAAGGACTAGCGTAAACAATGAGCAGTTCTTC.

With respect to this clone: Other nucleotide sequences in the sample specify the same CDR3. The chain combines TRBV6-1 with TRBJ1-1, with 9 bases aligning to TRBD1. This CDR3 is built from 14 residues. Germline V CDR1 and CDR2: MNHNS, SASEGT. With V trimmed by 5 bases and J by 0 bases, 1 base remained unmatched. CDR3 nucleotides: TGTGCCAGCAGTCGGGACAGGGTGAACACTGAAGCTTTCTTT. This codes for CASSRDRVNTEAFF.

The chain links TRBV11-3 to TRBJ2-1, with TRBD2 as a possible D gene (6 bases). This CDR3 has 16 amino acids. Germline CDR1 reads SGHNT; CDR2 reads YENEEA. V dropped 5 bases and J dropped 3 bases, with 17 bases sitting between them. The CDR3 nucleotides read TGTGCCAGCAGCACAAAGGAGACTAGTCTCTACAATGAGCAGTTCTTC. This codes for CASSTKETSLYNEQFF.

This sequence joins TRBV9 and TRBJ2-1, with 8 bases that match TRBD2. With V trimmed by 4 bases and J by 8 bases, 11 bases remained unmatched. In germline, CDR1 is SGDLS, CDR2 YYNGEE. The CDR3 loop spans 15 amino acids. CDR3 bases: TGTGCCAGCAGCAAAGGGGCTAGCGGGTTCTATGAGCAGTTCTTC. Translating gives CASSKGASGFYEQFF.

This chain connects TRBV27 to TRBJ1-6, with TRBD1 matching over 9 bases. The CDR3 covers 15 residues. V lost 6 bases and J lost 6; bases outside the gene matches: 6. Looked up from germline, CDR1 is MNHEY and CDR2 is SMNVEV (reference sequence). CDR3 region: CASSPWTGVNSPLHF. In nucleotides, the CDR3 is TGTGCCAGCAGCCCCTGGACAGGGGTTAATTCACCCCTCCACTTT.

This chain joins TRBV19 and TRBJ2-6, with a weak D call TRBD1 (5 bases). V lost 8 bases and J lost 0, with 8 bases in between. The CDR3 has 14 amino acids. In germline, CDR1 is LNHDA, CDR2 SQIVND (reference sequence). CDR3 loop: CASLRASGANVLTF. CDR3 in DNA: TGTGCCAGTCTCAGGGCCTCTGGGGCCAACGTCCTGACTTTC. The variable domain in full, with the rest retrieved from reference TRBV19 and TRBJ2-6, is DGGITQSPKYLFRKEGQNVTLSCEQNLNHDAMYWYRQDPGQGLRLIYYSQIVNDFQKGDIAEGYSVSREKKESFPLTVTSAQKNPTAFYLCASLRASGANVLTFGAGSRLTVL.

The V call is TRBV18, the J call TRBJ1-1, with 8 bases lining up with TRBD1. This CDR3 is built from 16 residues. Germline values: CDR1 KGHSH, CDR2 LQKENI. The V and J ends lost 1 base and 1 base, in that order; junction bases with no gene match: 5. CDR3 residues: CASSPQQGQANTEAFF. CDR3 coding DNA: TGTGCCAGCTCACCACAACAGGGACAGGCGAACACTGAAGCTTTCTTT. Full variable domain (remainder filled in from reference TRBV18 and TRBJ1-1): NAGVMQNPRHLVRRRGQEARLRCSPMKGHSHVYWYRQLPEEGLKFMVYLQKENIIDESGMPKERFSAEFPKEGPSILRIQQVVRGDSAAYFCASSPQQGQANTEAFFGQGTRLTVV.

CDR3 region: CASSLAMDRNYNEQFF. The CDR3 DNA reads as TGCGCCAGCAGCTTGGCCATGGACAGGAACTACAATGAGCAGTTCTTC. The chain has TRBV5-1 and TRBJ2-1, with 7 bases fitting TRBD1. CDR3 length: 16 residues. The germline V gene encodes CDR1 SGHRS and CDR2 YFSETQ. With 0 bases clipped from V and 3 bases from J, the junction kept 6 bases outside the gene matches.

The chain links TRBV5-5 to TRBJ1-1; the D is unclear. Trimming took off 0 bases at V and 1 base at J, with 13 bases between the two ends. This CDR3 spans 16 amino acids. Germline V gene sequence: CDR1 SGHKS, CDR2 YYEKEE (reference sequence). Here the CDR3 reads CASSLDALGSNTEAFF. CDR3 bases: TGTGCCAGCAGCTTGGATGCTCTTGGCTCGAACACTGAAGCTTTCTTT.